This T cell receptor (beta chain) originates from a study of blood T cell repertoires in COVID-19. Whole-study context: Donors in the United States, Italy and Spain gave samples during acute or convalescent COVID-19. PBMCs, B-cell-depleted T cells, or T cells provided the cDNA or gDNA that made up the material.

In the original analysis: Nucleated cell number was recorded as an estimate derived from reference gene primer amplification. Assay used: immunoSEQ multiplex PCR; TCRdb lists only in-frame clones, some missing. The V and J calls and clone size were taken over from that table, and D and trimming were inferred from the DNA. This table holds roughly 150,000 clones, approximately 91% found once. The CDR3 sequence is 12 residues long. The ends were cut back, 8 bases at V and 8 bases at J, with 15 bases in the middle. Input material: peripheral blood. This TCR was recovered from a man aged 18 to 30 with acute or convalescent COVID-19. V and J are TRBV12-3 or TRBV12-4 and TRBJ1-2, with a weak D call TRBD1 (5 bases). The CDR3 protein is CASWTSRRGYTF. The CDR3 nucleotides are TGTGCCAGCTGGACATCCCGTCGCGGCTACACCTTC.